The subject of this entry is one TCR beta chain. The antigen remains undetermined. Oncomine TCR Beta short-read sequencing was applied to DNA from cultured CD4+ T cells. MiXCR, applied by TCRdb to the PCR reads, yields one record per CDR3 protein. The sample shows roughly 15,000 distinct CDR3 sequences, roughly 66% of them seen only once. The CDR3 consists of 12 residues. Germline CDR1 reads SGHTA; CDR2 reads FQGTGA. Trimming left V 10 bases short and J 3 bases short, with 13 bases between. These data are taken from a study of vaccination and CD4 T cells after COVID-19. The wider study: After nasal swab PCR-confirmed SARS-CoV-2, several convalescents had mild disease and one severe.

Treatment meaning: roughly nine-day PBMC culture with coronavirus spike peptide pools or control peptides (ViraFEST assay). Sequences were obtained from CD4+ T cells from blood, cultured in vitro. The source is a human donor who had recovered from COVID-19. V gene TRBV7-3 combines with J gene TRBJ2-7; possibly TRBD2 for D (5 bases). The CDR3 loop reads CATTPGSYEQYF. The CDR3 DNA reads as TGTGCCACCACCCCTGGGAGCTACGAGCAGTACTTC.